This T cell receptor beta chain was recorded in a study of blood T cell repertoires in COVID-19. This CDR3 is 14 amino acids long. Per the germline V gene, CDR1 is LGHNT and CDR2 is FRNRAP. Trimming cost V 0 bases and J 7 bases, with 7 bases left between them. This table comes from immunoSEQ multiplex PCR, and its TCRdb copy is limited to in-frame clones, with some not included. The repertoire consists of about 55,000 clones, with about 87% occurring once and the leading ten covering approximately 3.6%. This sequence joins TRBV12-5 and TRBJ1-6; maybe TRBD1 (6 bases). Sequencing was done on a sample of peripheral blood. The receptor was isolated from a man aged 35 to 55 with COVID-19, enrolled during active disease. This CDR3 is CASGLVRGNSPLHF. In nucleotides, the CDR3 is TGTGCTAGTGGTTTGGTAAGGGGGAATTCACCCCTCCACTTT. Using reference TRBV12-5 and TRBJ1-6 for the parts outside the CDR3, the full variable domain is DARVTQTPRHKVTEMGQEVTMRCQPILGHNTVFWYRQTMMQGLELLAYFRNRAPLDDSGMPKDRFSAEMPDATLATLKIQPSEPRDSAVYFCASGLVRGNSPLHFGNGTRLTVT.